The rows below give T cell receptor beta chains drawn from one sample of a study of T cell repertoires in cytomegalovirus infection. Each CDR3 protein is one row after TCRdb ran MiXCR on the reads. The table records roughly 300,000 distinct CDR3 sequences, about 23% of them present only once. The specimen sequenced was PBMCs. The source of these receptors is a human donor in good health (CMV status not recorded). Some clones in this sample may be carry-over from other donors' samples. The CDR3 runs from the conserved cysteine through the conserved F or W. Size is omitted from some rows. Given values are once, few, many or a class for expanded clones.

CDR3aa | j_gene | v_gene | abundance
CASSKGQGSNTGELFF | TRBJ2-2 | TRBV7-2 | medium-sized
CASSLDGRGTSYNEQFF | TRBJ2-1 | TRBV5-1 | few
CSARGVEETQYF | TRBJ2-5 | TRBV20-1 | -
CASSRTVYNSPLHF | TRBJ1-6 | TRBV7-2 | few
CASSLVGSGTRGEQYF | TRBJ2-7 | TRBV7-2 | many
CASSVGTTSYEQYF | TRBJ2-7 | TRBV27 | -
CASTPRGNTGELFF | TRBJ2-2 | TRBV5-1 | -
CSARPYSSYEQYF | TRBJ2-7 | TRBV20-1 | few
CASTATSAGELFF | TRBJ2-2 | TRBV7-3 | many
CSAREYRTRYGYTF | TRBJ1-2 | TRBV20-1 | few
CSVVTSEVFQETQYF | TRBJ2-5 | TRBV29-1 | once
CASSLEEDQPQHF | TRBJ1-5 | TRBV11-2 | -
CASSPGTGVNEQFF | TRBJ2-1 | TRBV7-2 | many
CSARREGPDTQYF | TRBJ2-3 | TRBV20-1 | -
CASSQRTRQKLFF | TRBJ1-4 | TRBV3-1 | -
CASSEGSIGMVYGYTF | TRBJ1-2 | TRBV6-1 | few
CASSPTGFNEQFF | TRBJ2-1 | TRBV7-8 | many
CASSITGVAYEQYF | TRBJ2-7 | TRBV19 | -
CASSLAVGGGLNTEAFF | TRBJ1-1 | TRBV5-1 | few
CASSLILGRGPSGAPLHF | TRBJ1-6 | TRBV27 | many
CASSSGGNYGYTF | TRBJ1-2 | TRBV28 | -
CASSYGLADQETQYF | TRBJ2-5 | TRBV6-2/TRBV6-3 | -
CASSPALWTSRVGELFF | TRBJ2-2 | TRBV6-2/TRBV6-3 | few
CASSMWTGDEKLFF | TRBJ1-4 | TRBV19 | few
CATRLYGGSYNEQFF | TRBJ2-1 | TRBV24-1 | many
CATCEKPGRPRLRELFF | TRBJ2-2 | TRBV24-1 | -
CASIENRQPQHF | TRBJ1-5 | TRBV25-1 | -
CASSIFPSGASYNEQFF | TRBJ2-1 | TRBV19 | -
CASSLRLEQFF | TRBJ2-1 | TRBV2 | -
CSSGTGPYNEQFF | TRBJ2-1 | TRBV29-1 | -
CARERLSSGNTIYF | TRBJ1-3 | TRBV14 | -
CASSFVPGAEQYF | TRBJ2-7 | TRBV7-2 | many
CAISEQATNEKLFF | TRBJ1-4 | TRBV10-3 | -
CAISESRAVSNQPQHF | TRBJ1-5 | TRBV10-3 | few
CASSWEQGFEAFF | TRBJ1-1 | TRBV5-1 | few
CASSLAGSGTEAFF | TRBJ1-1 | TRBV5-4 | few
CASRDGQPNTGELFF | TRBJ2-2 | TRBV6-2/TRBV6-3 | -
CASSSWTSGVGTDTQYF | TRBJ2-3 | TRBV12-3/TRBV12-4 | few
CAISPSSNQPQHF | TRBJ1-5 | TRBV10-3 | -
CASSSPELAGPYEQYF | TRBJ2-7 | TRBV28 | -
CASSPGLDVNEQFF | TRBJ2-1 | TRBV5-1 | few
CASSRGGGRLADTQYF | TRBJ2-3 | TRBV11-2 | -
CASRNPQGAGYEQYF | TRBJ2-7 | TRBV28 | few
CASNLAPTSMGGQPQHF | TRBJ1-5 | TRBV28 | -
CASSLVGGYSDTQYF | TRBJ2-3 | TRBV7-2 | -
CASSSTGTGKDTGELFF | TRBJ2-2 | TRBV5-1 | -
CASSLVANYEQYF | TRBJ2-7 | TRBV6-6 | -
CASSLASSQGIQYF | TRBJ2-4 | TRBV7-9 | -
CASSIYVQSRETQYF | TRBJ2-5 | TRBV19 | -
CASSSTDNPETQYF | TRBJ2-5 | TRBV7-9 | -
CASSLVGENTEAFF | TRBJ1-1 | TRBV7-9 | many
CASSPGGAGNTDTQYF | TRBJ2-3 | TRBV5-6 | many
CASSLGTGTPQHF | TRBJ1-5 | TRBV5-1 | -